What follows are 29 T cell receptor beta chains derived from one specimen sequenced in a study of T cells in Graves' hyperthyroidism and ophthalmopathy. Amplification of TCR beta CDR3 regions used RNA as the template. The TCR CDR3 first-round RT-PCR relied on the HTBI primer set. One entry per CDR3 protein, called by TCRdb with MiXCR from the multiplex PCR reads. The table shows a few hundred thousand distinct CDR3 sequences, with around 13% occurring only once. The source material was blood. Receptors were obtained from a woman aged 25 to 39 with Graves' hyperthyroidism that later progressed to Graves' ophthalmopathy.

This clonotype was seen at least ten times. CDR3 bases: TGTGCCACCAGCAGAGATCCCGAATCAAAGCCCCAGCATTTT. It codes for CATSRDPESKPQHF. The chain links TRBV15 to TRBJ1-5; D not certain. The germline CDR1 and CDR2 sequences are LNHNV and YYDKDF (reference sequence). The CDR3 consists of 14 residues. V was trimmed by 0 bases and J by 8 bases, leaving 11 bases between them.

A single count supports this clonotype. The CDR3 nucleotides read TGTGCCAGCAGTTTATACCGCTGGGGCGGGAGGAGGAATGGCTACACCTTC. Its translation: CASSLYRWGGRRNGYTF. The chain joins TRBV28 to TRBJ1-2; a possible D gene is TRBD1 (5 bases). The CDR3 length is 17 residues. CDR1 is MDHEN and CDR2 is SYDVKM in the germline V gene. The V end lost 1 base, the J end lost 6 bases, and 21 bases lay between the germline ends.

Only a few counts were recorded for this clonotype. J is TRBJ2-1 and V is TRBV20-1; maybe TRBD2 (5 bases). Germline loops: CDR1 DFQATT, CDR2 SNEGSKA (reference sequence). V was pared by 3 bases and J by 8 bases, with 14 bases between. The CDR3 extends over 13 amino acids. The CDR3 DNA follows: TGCAGTGCTAGTTCCGGGGAGTTCTATGAGCAGTTCTTC. Translating gives CSASSGEFYEQFF.

J is TRBJ2-2 and V is TRBV4-2; no clear D. The V gene's germline CDR1 is LGHNA and CDR2 YNFKEQ. V lost 1 base and J lost 0, with 15 bases in between. CDR3 length equals 18 residues. CDR3 region: CASSQVGREGSNTGELFF. Written as DNA, the CDR3 is TGTGCCAGCAGCCAAGTGGGCAGAGAAGGATCGAACACCGGGGAGCTGTTTTTT.

This clonotype was observed many times. The chain links TRBV7-3 to TRBJ2-1, with TRBD2 matching over 9 bases. The J segment lost 6 bases and the V segment lost 5 bases, leaving 8 bases of the junction unmatched. This CDR3 has 15 amino acids. Germline CDR1 and CDR2: SGHTA and FQGTGA. This chain's CDR3 is CASSLAGSNPNEQFF. In DNA, the CDR3 is TGTGCCAGCAGCCTAGCGGGATCCAACCCCAATGAGCAGTTCTTC.

This clonotype was seen at least ten times. V and J are TRBV7-2 and TRBJ1-3; D remains ambiguous. Germline lookup yields CDR1 SGHTA and CDR2 FQGNSA. V lost 1 base and J lost 0, with 13 bases in between. The CDR3 contains 17 residues. The CDR3 DNA follows: TGTGCCAGCAGCTTAGTATCGGTTCTGAGCTCTGGAAACACCATATATTTT. Protein product: CASSLVSVLSSGNTIYF.

This clonotype was counted at least ten times. The chain links TRBV7-9 to TRBJ2-5, with D maybe TRBD2 (6 bases). The CDR3 is made up of 15 amino acids. Germline V gene lookup returns CDR1 SEHNR and CDR2 FQNEAQ (reference sequence). V shed 5 bases and J shed 7 bases, with 20 bases lying between them. The CDR3 region has the DNA TGTGCCAGCAGCGCCCCGGGACTTCCCGTGGGGACCCAGTACTTC. As protein: CASSAPGLPVGTQYF.

This clonotype appeared a few times. The chain links TRBV19 to TRBJ2-3; no firm D call. Germline CDR1 and CDR2: LNHDA and SQIVND (reference sequence). There are 13 residues in the CDR3. Trimming removed 8 bases from V and 1 base from J, with 10 bases in between. The DNA of the CDR3 is TGTGCCAGTCAAGCGTACGGCACAGATACGCAGTATTTT. Translating it yields CASQAYGTDTQYF.

This clonotype was counted ten times or more. The CDR3 loop reads CASSLVRRQGFRPLNTEAFF. In DNA, the CDR3 is TGTGCCAGCAGTTTGGTACGACGCCAGGGATTTCGACCCCTCAACACTGAAGCTTTCTTT. J is TRBJ1-1 and V is TRBV12-3 or TRBV12-4; weak D call: TRBD1 (5 bases). Trimming removed 3 bases from V and 2 bases from J, with 28 bases in between. This CDR3 has 20 residues.

J is TRBJ2-1 and V is TRBV29-1; 10 nucleotides match TRBD2. CDR3 length equals 18 residues. CDR1 and CDR2 from the germline V gene are SQVTM and ANQGSEA. Trimming cost V 5 bases and J 3 bases; bases outside gene matches: 16. The CDR3: CSVLDSFGTSVFYNEQFF. The CDR3, as DNA: TGCAGCGTTTTGGACTCGTTTGGGACTAGCGTTTTCTACAATGAGCAGTTCTTC.

This clonotype was seen at least ten times. J is TRBJ2-1 and V is TRBV12-3 or TRBV12-4; 9 bases align to TRBD1. V shed 3 bases, J shed 3 bases, and the junction held 6 bases outside the gene matches. CDR3 length: 16 amino acids. CDR3 nucleotides: TGTGCCAGCAGTTTGGGACCGGGACAGGGCTACAATGAGCAGTTCTTC. The encoded protein is CASSLGPGQGYNEQFF.

This clonotype was seen ten or more times. The chain couples TRBV19 to TRBJ2-1; 7 bases agree with TRBD1. The CDR3 consists of 14 residues. The junction had 11 bases not matched to a gene; V was cut back by 9 bases and J by 6 bases. Germline-derived CDR1 and CDR2 are LNHDA and SQIVND (reference sequence). The CDR3 bases are TGTGCCAGCCGCAGCTCGACAGGGTCCAATGAGCAGTTCTTC. Amino acids: CASRSSTGSNEQFF.

This clonotype was seen repeatedly, ten times or more. The chain combines TRBV7-9 with TRBJ2-5; 11 nucleotides align to TRBD2. The CDR3 spans 16 residues. Germline CDR1 and CDR2: SEHNR and FQNEAQ (reference sequence). V trimming: 0 bases; J trimming: 1 base; junction bases outside the gene matches: 1. CDR3 sequence (DNA): TGTGCCAGCAGCTTAGCTAGCGGGAGGGCCCAAGAGACCCAGTACTTC. Translated: CASSLASGRAQETQYF.

The chain carries TRBV10-2 and TRBJ2-7, with D possibly matching TRBD2 (6 bases). CDR1 is WSHSY and CDR2 is SAAADI in the germline V gene. The CDR3 is 14 residues long. V was shortened by 3 bases and J by 3 bases, with 12 bases between the two germline ends. The CDR3 loop is CASSEVPGDYEQYF. The CDR3 DNA is TGCGCCAGCAGTGAAGTGCCGGGAGACTACGAGCAGTACTTC.

About this clonotype itself: This could be a read error, since a much larger clone is one nucleotide away. V gene TRBV7-9 combines with J gene TRBJ2-7; D possibly corresponds to TRBD2 (5 bases). Germline V gene data show CDR1 as SEHNR and CDR2 as FQNEAQ (reference sequence). CDR3 length equals 16 residues. CDR3 bases: TGTGCCAGCAGCTTAGATCCGAGCGGAGCCCTCTACGAGCGGTACTTC. This codes for CASSLDPSGALYERYF.

This chain uses TRBV6-1 with TRBJ1-2, with a tentative D call TRBD1 (6 bases). In germline, CDR1 is MNHNS, CDR2 SASEGT. This CDR3 comprises 15 residues. Trimming removed 9 bases at V and 2 bases at J, with 19 bases between. The CDR3: CARSLGGRRNYGYTF. The CDR3 bases are TGTGCCAGGAGTCTGGGGGGCAGAAGAAACTATGGCTACACCTTC.

This chain uses TRBV20-1 with TRBJ1-5; D call uncertain. The CDR3 has 16 residues. V lost 0 bases to trimming and J lost 0 bases, with 12 bases between them. From germline, CDR1 is DFQATT and CDR2 SNEGSKA (reference sequence). In nucleotides, the CDR3 is TGCAGTGCTAGAGATACGACGGAATATAGCAATCAGCCCCAGCATTTT. Translation: CSARDTTEYSNQPQHF.

This clonotype was counted only a few times. This chain joins TRBV27 and TRBJ2-5; tentatively, D is TRBD2 (5 bases). Germline V gene sequence: CDR1 MNHEY, CDR2 SMNVEV (reference sequence). V was trimmed by 0 bases and J by 1 base, leaving 12 bases between them. The CDR3 sequence is 16 residues long. The CDR3 here is CASSLSPSSSQETQYF. Here the CDR3 DNA reads TGTGCCAGCAGTTTATCGCCCTCTAGCTCCCAAGAGACCCAGTACTTC.

This clonotype was counted many times. The rearrangement uses TRBV27 and TRBJ1-1; 7 bases map to TRBD1. From germline, CDR1 is MNHEY and CDR2 SMNVEV (reference sequence). CDR3 length: 17 amino acids. V was pared by 1 base and J by 2 bases, with 10 bases of the junction left unmatched. The CDR3 DNA sequence: TGTGCCAGCAGTTTATTATCAGCGGGACAGACTAACACTGAAGCTTTCTTT. Residues: CASSLLSAGQTNTEAFF.

Many counts were recorded for this clonotype. The V and J genes are TRBV4-1 and TRBJ2-7, with 8 bases identical to TRBD2. The V segment lost 1 base and the J segment 3 bases; nucleotides outside the gene matches: 5. The CDR3 runs to 15 residues. Germline lookup yields CDR1 MGHRA and CDR2 YSYEKL. The CDR3 region has the DNA TGCGCCAGCAGCCAAGGTCTAGCGGGTAGCTACGAGCAGTACTTC. It translates to CASSQGLAGSYEQYF.

This clonotype was observed many times. The chain uses TRBV5-6 and TRBJ2-5; perhaps TRBD1 as D (6 bases). This CDR3 has 14 amino acids. Trimming cost V 7 bases and J 5 bases, with 18 bases left between them. Per germline, CDR1 SGHDT and CDR2 YYEEEE. The CDR3 sequence is CASAATGILETQYF. For the CDR3, the DNA is TGTGCCAGCGCCGCGACAGGAATCTTGGAGACCCAGTACTTC.

This clonotype was detected ten times or more. V is TRBV6-1 and J is TRBJ1-1; D might be TRBD1 (6 bases). Germline V gene lookup returns CDR1 MNHNS and CDR2 SASEGT. The V end lost 6 bases, the J end lost 1 base, and 9 bases lay between the germline ends. The CDR3 length is 13 residues. The CDR3 reads CASRKQGNTEAFF. In DNA form, the CDR3 reads TGTGCCAGCAGAAAACAGGGGAACACTGAAGCTTTCTTT.

This clonotype has at least ten counts. The rearrangement joins TRBV30 to TRBJ2-7, with TRBD1 as a possible D gene (6 bases). The CDR3 has 14 residues. Per the germline V gene, CDR1 is GTSNPN and CDR2 is SVGIG (reference sequence). V lost 0 bases and J 2 bases, leaving 11 bases between the germline ends. Here the CDR3 DNA reads TGTGCCTGGAGTGTACACAGGGAAACCTACGAGCAGTACTTC. Translating gives CAWSVHRETYEQYF.

This chain uses TRBV6-1 with TRBJ2-5; possibly TRBD1 for D (6 bases). CDR1 is MNHNS and CDR2 is SASEGT in the germline V gene. The CDR3 is made up of 14 amino acids. Trimming shortened V by 6 bases and J by 7 bases, and 18 bases separated the two germline ends. For the CDR3, the DNA is TGTGCCAGCAGAACCTGGGACGGCAGGGGGACCCAGTACTTC. Protein sequence: CASRTWDGRGTQYF.

This clonotype showed up many times. This rearrangement joins TRBV7-6 to TRBJ2-3, with unresolved D. Germline CDR1 is SGHVS and CDR2 is FNYEAQ. Trimming cost V 5 bases and J 5 bases, with 11 bases left between them. The CDR3 totals 13 residues. In DNA, the CDR3 is TGTGCCAGCAGCCCCCTCTCTGGAGATACGCAGTATTTT. Translated, it gives CASSPLSGDTQYF.

This clonotype was counted many times. V gene TRBV30 combines with J gene TRBJ1-2; no reliable D call. Trimming removed 7 bases at V and 3 bases at J, with 21 bases between. The CDR3 length is 15 residues. Germline CDR1 and CDR2: GTSNPN and SVGIG (reference sequence). This chain's CDR3 is CASFGGSAIDYGYTF. The CDR3 nucleotides read TGTGCCTCATTTGGCGGGAGTGCGATCGACTATGGCTACACCTTC.

The chain's CDR3 is CASSGPLAGETYNEQFF. In DNA form, the CDR3 reads TGCGCCAGCAGCGGACCGCTAGCGGGAGAAACCTACAATGAGCAGTTCTTC. This chain connects TRBV5-1 to TRBJ2-1, with 10 bases lining up with TRBD2. From germline, CDR1 is SGHRS and CDR2 YFSETQ. The CDR3 runs 17 residues. J was trimmed by 2 bases and V by 4 bases; bases with no gene match: 9.

This chain links TRBV5-1 with TRBJ2-5; a possible D gene is TRBD1 (5 bases). CDR3 size: 14 residues. Germline values: CDR1 SGHRS, CDR2 YFSETQ. V was cut by 7 bases and J by 5 bases, with 18 bases left in between. CDR3 loop: CASRGTTAGETQYF. CDR3 nucleotide sequence: TGCGCCAGCCGCGGCACGACAGCTGGGGAGACCCAGTACTTC.

This clonotype has at least ten counts. The rearrangement joins TRBV12-3 or TRBV12-4 to TRBJ2-7; TRBD2 matches 10 bases. The CDR3 sequence is 15 residues long. V lost 4 bases and J lost 2; bases outside the gene matches: 5. CDR3 nucleotides: TGTGCCAGCAGTTCCGTAGCGGGAGGCACCTACGAGCAGTACTTC. This codes for CASSSVAGGTYEQYF.